These 26 T cell receptor beta chains share one sample of origin, sequenced in a study of regulatory T cells in long-lasting Graves disease. Indicated time point: newly diagnosed GD, antithyroid drugs for less than 3 months. RNA from PBMCs was the source of the TCR library. The TCR beta library used iRepertoire HTBI primers with Arm-PCR amplification of CDR3. In TCRdb, the multiplex PCR reads were re-called with MiXCR into one record per CDR3 protein. In the table there are some 560,000 distinct CDR3 sequences, 15% to 20% of which are singletons. These data are also associated with another study on T cells in Graves' hyperthyroidism and ophthalmopathy.

Sequences were derived from peripheral blood mononuclear cells (PBMCs), sampled at new diagnosis, from a patient treated with antithyroid drugs. These receptors were taken from a woman in her forties or fifties with Graves disease.

This clonotype was observed many times. In DNA, the CDR3 is TGCAGTGCTCACCGCGGTCATGAGCAGTTCTTC. The encoded protein is CSAHRGHEQFF. The V gene is TRBV20-1, the J gene TRBJ2-1; D gene unclear. The CDR3 is made up of 11 amino acids. Germline V CDR1 and CDR2: DFQATT, SNEGSKA (reference sequence). Deletions cut 5 bases from V and 8 bases from J, with 10 bases between.

In this sample, this clonotype turned up many times. The J gene is TRBJ2-1, the V gene TRBV2; the D is unclear. CDR3 length: 13 amino acids. Deletions cut 4 bases from V and 6 bases from J, with 10 bases between. Per the germline V gene, CDR1 is SNHLY and CDR2 is FYNNEI. In DNA, the CDR3 is TGTGCCAGCAGTGGGACCCAACCCAATGAGCAGTTCTTC. Translating it yields CASSGTQPNEQFF.

This clonotype appeared many times. The rearrangement links TRBV12-3 or TRBV12-4 to TRBJ2-7; D gene uncertain. Trimming removed 3 bases from V and 6 bases from J, with 12 bases in between. CDR3 length: 13 residues. The DNA for the CDR3 is TGTGCCAGCAGTTTCTCATACGCTGCCGAGCAGTACTTC. Translating gives CASSFSYAAEQYF.

This clonotype showed up many times. The rearrangement links TRBV20-1 to TRBJ2-7; D possibly matches TRBD1 or TRBD2 (5 bases each). From germline, CDR1 is DFQATT and CDR2 SNEGSKA (reference sequence). This CDR3 comprises 13 residues. The V end lost 3 bases, the J end lost 4 bases, and 13 bases lay between the germline ends. CDR3 coding DNA: TGCAGTGCTAGCCCAGGGACGGCTTACGAGCAGTACTTC. This sequence encodes CSASPGTAYEQYF.

This clonotype was counted many times. The CDR3 loop reads CASSFQGQGLDEQYF. CDR3 DNA: TGCGCCAGCAGCTTTCAGGGACAGGGGCTCGACGAGCAGTACTTC. The chain is built from TRBV5-1 and TRBJ2-7, with 10 bases fitting TRBD1. CDR3 length: 15 residues. V was clipped by 2 bases and J by 5 bases; unmatched bases: 7. The germline gives CDR1 SGHRS, CDR2 YFSETQ.

The chain joins TRBV7-6 to TRBJ1-6; no reliable D call. The CDR3 has 17 amino acids. V was trimmed by 0 bases and J by 7 bases, leaving 16 bases between them. Germline CDR1 is SGHVS and CDR2 is FNYEAQ. For the CDR3, the DNA is TGTGCCAGCAGCTTAGCTGACATATACGTTCTCAATTCACCCCTCCACTTT. Protein product: CASSLADIYVLNSPLHF.

Ten or more counts support this clonotype. V usage is TRBV13 and J usage is TRBJ2-1; a weak D match, TRBD2 (7 bases). Germline V CDR1 and CDR2: PRHDT, FYEKMQ (reference sequence). There are 16 residues in the CDR3. V lost 5 bases and J lost 7, with 21 bases in between. The CDR3 reads CASSPDGGLEWNEQFF. CDR3 bases: TGTGCCAGCAGCCCAGACGGGGGGCTCGAGTGGAATGAGCAGTTCTTC.

This clonotype was counted many times. The chain links TRBV11-2 to TRBJ2-5, with TRBD2 matching over 14 bases. Germline CDR1 reads SGHAT; CDR2 reads FQNNGV. The CDR3 totals 16 residues. Losses at the gene ends were 6 bases for V and 5 bases for J; bases not matched to a gene: 8. CDR3 loop: CASRRLAGGLEETQYF. The DNA for the CDR3 is TGTGCCAGCAGGCGACTAGCGGGGGGGCTGGAGGAGACCCAGTACTTC.

This clonotype came up many times. This rearrangement joins TRBV28 to TRBJ2-7; TRBD1 matches 7 bases. Germline V CDR1 and CDR2: MDHEN, SYDVKM. Trimming at V came to 3 bases and at J to 2 bases, leaving 7 bases not matched to a gene. CDR3 length: 15 amino acids. CDR3 loop: CASSLFQGDPYEQYF. CDR3 bases: TGTGCCAGCAGTTTGTTTCAGGGGGACCCCTACGAGCAGTACTTC.

CDR3 coding DNA: TGTGCCACCAGTGTAGGAACTGAAGCTTTCTTT. Amino acids: CATSVGTEAFF. V and J are TRBV24-1 and TRBJ1-1; no definite D call. CDR3 length: 11 residues. The germline V gene encodes CDR1 KGHDR and CDR2 SFDVKD. V was cut by 5 bases and J by 5 bases, with 5 bases left in between.

This clonotype showed up many times. The chain is built from TRBV28 and TRBJ1-5; D not resolved. V was pared by 3 bases and J by 10 bases, with 10 bases between. Germline assignment: CDR1 MDHEN and CDR2 SYDVKM. This CDR3 is 12 amino acids long. For the CDR3, the DNA is TGTGCCAGCAGTTTTGGGTTAGGACCCCAGCATTTT. This translates into CASSFGLGPQHF.

This clonotype was seen at least ten times. This rearrangement joins TRBV12-3 or TRBV12-4 to TRBJ1-5; tentatively, D is TRBD1 (6 bases). V lost 4 bases, J lost 3 bases, and 10 bases lay in between. The CDR3 runs to 14 residues. CDR3 DNA sequence: TGTGCCAGCAGTTCGGACAGCCTCAATCAGCCCCAGCATTTT. It yields the protein CASSSDSLNQPQHF.

This clonotype has at least ten counts. This chain uses TRBV3-1 with TRBJ2-3; D remains ambiguous. CDR1 is LGHDT, CDR2 YNNKEL, per germline (reference sequence). V lost 1 base to trimming and J lost 9 bases, with 11 bases between them. The CDR3 is made up of 13 amino acids. CDR3 amino acids: CASSQGGPRTQYF. As DNA, the CDR3 is TGTGCCAGCAGCCAAGGAGGCCCTAGGACGCAGTATTTT.

This clonotype was observed a handful of times. The chain has TRBV5-1 and TRBJ2-1, with 11 positions matching TRBD2. Germline CDR1 reads SGHRS; CDR2 reads YFSETQ. The junction had 12 bases not matched to a gene; V was cut back by 4 bases and J by 0 bases. The CDR3 covers 19 residues. CDR3 nucleotide sequence: TGCGCCAGCAGCCCCGGGACTAGCGGCACCTTAAGCTCCTACAATGAGCAGTTCTTC. Translated, it gives CASSPGTSGTLSSYNEQFF.

This chain joins TRBV3-1 and TRBJ2-3; tentatively, D is TRBD2 (6 bases). There are 15 residues in the CDR3. Looked up from germline, CDR1 is LGHDT and CDR2 is YNNKEL (reference sequence). Trimming shortened V by 4 bases and J by 6 bases, and 17 bases separated the two germline ends. The CDR3 here is CASSRTGDSLDTQYF. The CDR3 DNA sequence: TGTGCCAGCAGCCGAACCGGGGACTCCCTGGATACGCAGTATTTT.

This chain uses TRBV6-2 or TRBV6-3 with TRBJ1-2, with D possibly matching TRBD1 (6 bases). The CDR3 has 16 amino acids. From germline, CDR1 is MNHEY and CDR2 SVGEGT. Trimming shortened V by 2 bases and J by 6 bases, and 19 bases separated the two germline ends. CDR3 DNA: TGTGCCAGCAGTTACGGCAGGGGTCCATCCCCTGATGGCTACACCTTC. This gives the protein CASSYGRGPSPDGYTF.

This clonotype was counted only a few times. The V and J genes are TRBV10-3 and TRBJ1-5; D ambiguous. V was trimmed by 0 bases and J by 0 bases, leaving 6 bases between them. The germline gives CDR1 ENHRY, CDR2 SYGVKD. The CDR3 loop spans 15 amino acids. CDR3 sequence: CAISESGNSNQPQHF. The CDR3 region has the DNA TGTGCCATCAGTGAGTCGGGGAATAGCAATCAGCCCCAGCATTTT.

This clonotype showed up many times. This chain links TRBV20-1 with TRBJ1-2, with D possibly being TRBD1 (6 bases). The length of the CDR3 is 13 residues. Germline V gene data show CDR1 as DFQATT and CDR2 as SNEGSKA (reference sequence). With 6 bases removed from V and 0 bases from J, the gap between germline ends came to 11 bases. DNA of the CDR3: TGCAGTGCCTTCCAGGGGTCTAACTATGGCTACACCTTC. Amino acids: CSAFQGSNYGYTF.

This chain links TRBV9 with TRBJ2-1; D perhaps matches TRBD2 (5 bases). Trimming removed 0 bases from V and 2 bases from J, with 12 bases in between. The CDR3 is made up of 16 amino acids. The germline V gene has CDR1 SGDLS and CDR2 YYNGEE. Here the CDR3 reads CASSVVRETPYNEQFF. The CDR3 DNA follows: TGTGCCAGCAGCGTAGTAAGGGAGACTCCCTACAATGAGCAGTTCTTC. The entire variable domain, with the rest obtained from reference TRBV9 and TRBJ2-1, is as follows: DSGVTQTPKHLITATGQRVTLRCSPRSGDLSVYWYQQSLDQGLQFLIQYYNGEERAKGNILERFSAQQFPDLHSELNLSSLELGDSALYFCASSVVRETPYNEQFFGPGTRLTVL.

This clonotype occurred a few times. The V and J genes are TRBV18 and TRBJ1-2, with D perhaps TRBD1 (5 bases). This CDR3 has 15 residues. Germline V lookup: CDR1 KGHSH, CDR2 LQKENI. Trimming cost V 3 bases and J 4 bases, with 15 bases left between them. The DNA for the CDR3 is TGTGCCAGCTCACCCGGATCGGGACCCTCCTATGGCTACACCTTC. It specifies CASSPGSGPSYGYTF.

The chain carries TRBV2 and TRBJ2-6; no clear D gene. The CDR3 runs 15 residues. Looked up from germline, CDR1 is SNHLY and CDR2 is FYNNEI. Trimming left V 8 bases short and J 0 bases short, with 11 bases between. The CDR3 is CASGMGTSGANVLTF. The CDR3 DNA follows: TGTGCCAGCGGGATGGGTACCTCTGGGGCCAACGTCCTGACTTTC.

This clonotype occurred many times. CDR3 nucleotides: TGTGCCTGGAGTGGGGGCAGTGGAAATCGGCAGTACTTC. Protein: CAWSGGSGNRQYF. This sequence joins TRBV30 and TRBJ2-7, with D possibly TRBD1 on 5 matching bases. V was clipped by 1 base and J by 9 bases, with 16 bases between them. This CDR3 spans 13 amino acids. The V gene's germline CDR1 is GTSNPN and CDR2 SVGIG (reference sequence).

The V and J genes are TRBV30 and TRBJ1-5, with 8 bases matching TRBD1. Per germline, CDR1 GTSNPN and CDR2 SVGIG (reference sequence). There are 15 residues in the CDR3. With V trimmed by 0 bases and J by 3 bases, 4 bases remained unmatched. The CDR3 reads CAWSVQGVLNQPQHF. The DNA of the CDR3 is TGTGCCTGGAGTGTACAGGGGGTACTCAATCAGCCCCAGCATTTT. Complete variable domain (other parts from reference TRBV30 and TRBJ1-5): SQTIHQWPATLVQPVGSPLSLECTVEGTSNPNLYWYRQAAGRGLQLLFYSVGIGQISSEVPQNLSASRPQDRQFILSSKKLLLSDSGFYLCAWSVQGVLNQPQHFGDGTRLSIL.

This rearrangement joins TRBV27 to TRBJ2-5; 13 bases line up with TRBD2. This CDR3 region has 13 residues. V was pared by 8 bases and J by 5 bases, with 2 bases of the junction left unmatched. Per germline, CDR1 MNHEY and CDR2 SMNVEV (reference sequence). The CDR3 sequence is CASGTSGDETQYF. CDR3 DNA sequence: TGTGCCAGCGGGACTAGCGGGGATGAGACCCAGTACTTC.

This clonotype has a count of ten or more. The rearrangement joins TRBV14 to TRBJ2-5; no definite D call. V dropped 0 bases and J dropped 5 bases, with 10 bases sitting between them. CDR1 SGHDN and CDR2 FVKESK come from the germline V gene. The CDR3 is 14 residues long. The CDR3 loop is CASSQERYLETQYF. The CDR3, as DNA: TGTGCCAGCAGCCAAGAGAGGTACTTGGAGACCCAGTACTTC. The entire variable domain, with the rest obtained from reference TRBV14 and TRBJ2-5, is as follows: EAGVTQFPSHSVIEKGQTVTLRCDPISGHDNLYWYRRVMGKEIKFLLHFVKESKQDESGMPNNRFLAERTGGTYSTLKVQPAELEDSGVYFCASSQERYLETQYFGPGTRLLVL.

This clonotype was recorded at least ten times. The V gene is TRBV28, the J gene TRBJ2-5; D ambiguous. V lost 3 bases, J lost 0 bases, and 8 bases lay in between. This CDR3 region has 14 residues. The germline CDR1 and CDR2 sequences are MDHEN and SYDVKM. The CDR3 region is CASSFRRDQETQYF. In nucleotides, the CDR3 is TGTGCCAGCAGTTTCCGTAGAGACCAAGAGACCCAGTACTTC. Together with reference TRBV28 and TRBJ2-5, the CDR3 gives the full variable domain: DVKVTQSSRYLVKRTGEKVFLECVQDMDHENMFWYRQDPGLGLRLIYFSYDVKMKEKGDIPEGYSVSREKKERFSLILESASTNQTSMYLCASSFRRDQETQYFGPGTRLLVL.